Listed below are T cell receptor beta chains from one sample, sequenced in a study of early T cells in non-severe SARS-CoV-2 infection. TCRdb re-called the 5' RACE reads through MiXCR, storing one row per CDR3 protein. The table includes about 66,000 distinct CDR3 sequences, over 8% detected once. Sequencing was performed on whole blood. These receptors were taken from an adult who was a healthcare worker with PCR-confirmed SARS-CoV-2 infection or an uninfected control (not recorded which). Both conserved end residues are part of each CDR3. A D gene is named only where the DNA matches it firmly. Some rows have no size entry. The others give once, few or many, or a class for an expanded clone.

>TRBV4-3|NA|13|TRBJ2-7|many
TGCGCCAGCAGCCAGGATCAGGGCTACGAGCAGTACTTC
CASSQDQGYEQYF
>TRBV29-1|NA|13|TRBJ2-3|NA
TGCAGCGTTCCGGGGAAGGGCACAGATACGCAGTATTTT
CSVPGKGTDTQYF
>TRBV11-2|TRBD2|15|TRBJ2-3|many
TGTGCCAGCAGCCCCAGGACTAGCGGCACAGATACGCAGTATTTT
CASSPRTSGTDTQYF
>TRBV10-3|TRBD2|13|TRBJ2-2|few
TGTGCCACCACGCGGGAGGACACCGGGGAGCTGTTTTTT
CATTREDTGELFF
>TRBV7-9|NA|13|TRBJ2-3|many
TGTGCCAGCACGCGTGTTAGCACAGATACGCAGTATTTT
CASTRVSTDTQYF
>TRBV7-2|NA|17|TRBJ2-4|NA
TGTGCCAGCAGCCCACGAGGGGCGGGCGAGTCCAAAAACATTCAGTACTTC
CASSPRGAGESKNIQYF
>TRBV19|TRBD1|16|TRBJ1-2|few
TGTGCCAGTAGTATCTCCCACAGGGGGAGCTTCTATGGCTACACCTTC
CASSISHRGSFYGYTF
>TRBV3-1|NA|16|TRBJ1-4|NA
TGTGCCAGCAGCCAAGAAGTATCGGCAGGGCGCGGAAAACTGTTTTTT
CASSQEVSAGRGKLFF
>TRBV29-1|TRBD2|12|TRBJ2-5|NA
TGCAGCGTTGAAGCTAGCGGGGAGACCCAGTACTTC
CSVEASGETQYF
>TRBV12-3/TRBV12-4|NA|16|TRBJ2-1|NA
TGTGCCAGCAGTTCACCTCTAGGGGGCTCCTACAATGAGCAGTTCTTC
CASSSPLGGSYNEQFF
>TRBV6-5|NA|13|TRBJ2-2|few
TGTGCCAGCAGCTCCCAGGGCACCGGGGAGCTGTTTTTT
CASSSQGTGELFF
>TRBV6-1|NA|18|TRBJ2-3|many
TGTGCCACCAAGAGGGGAGCCCTAGCAGGAGGAGGCACAGATACGCAGTATTTT
CATKRGALAGGGTDTQYF
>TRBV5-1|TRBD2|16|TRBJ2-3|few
TGCGCCAGCAGCTCACGGACTAGCGGGATCACAGATACGCAGTATTTT
CASSSRTSGITDTQYF
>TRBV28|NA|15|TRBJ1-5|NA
TGTGCCAGCGGTTTAAAGAGGGGGAGCAATCAGCCCCAGCATTTT
CASGLKRGSNQPQHF
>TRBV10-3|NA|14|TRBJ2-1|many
TGTGCCATCAGAGAGGCCGCGGCTTACAATGAGCAGTTCTTC
CAIREAAAYNEQFF
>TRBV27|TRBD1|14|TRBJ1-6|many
TGTGCCAGCAGTTTCAGACAGGGGAATTCACCCCTCCACTTT
CASSFRQGNSPLHF
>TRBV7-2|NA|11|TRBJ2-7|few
TGTGCCAGCAGCTTATTAAAGGAGCAGTACTTC
CASSLLKEQYF
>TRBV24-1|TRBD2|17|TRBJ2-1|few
TGTGCCACCAGTGACTCGGGACTAGCGGGAGGGAACAATGAGCAGTTCTTC
CATSDSGLAGGNNEQFF
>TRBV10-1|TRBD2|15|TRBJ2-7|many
TGCGCCAGCAGTGAGTCCGCGGGAGTCCCCTACGAGCAGTACTTC
CASSESAGVPYEQYF
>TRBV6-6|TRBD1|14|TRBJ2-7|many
TGTGCCAGCAGCCCTCGGACAGGGGGTAACGAGCAGTACTTC
CASSPRTGGNEQYF
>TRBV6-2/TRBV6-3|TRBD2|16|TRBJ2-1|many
TGTGCCAGCAGTCTACTAGCGGTGAGCTCCTACAATGAGCAGTTCTTC
CASSLLAVSSYNEQFF
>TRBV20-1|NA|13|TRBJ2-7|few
TGCAGTGCTAGTCAGGCGGGACCCTACGAGCAGTACTTC
CSASQAGPYEQYF
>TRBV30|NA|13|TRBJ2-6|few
TGTGCCTGGACCATAACTGGGGCCAACGTCCTGACTTTC
CAWTITGANVLTF
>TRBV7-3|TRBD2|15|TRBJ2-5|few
TGTGCCAGCAGTCGAGGAGCGGGAGAAGAAGAGACCCAGTACTTC
CASSRGAGEEETQYF
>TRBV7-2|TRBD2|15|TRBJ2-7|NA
TGTGCCAGCAGCGCGACGGGACTAGCTGATTACGAGCAGTACTTC
CASSATGLADYEQYF
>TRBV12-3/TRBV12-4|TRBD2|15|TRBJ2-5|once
TGTGCCAGCAGTCAGATAGCGGGTGGACGAGAGACCCAGTACTTC
CASSQIAGGRETQYF
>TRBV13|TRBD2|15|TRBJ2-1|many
TGTGCCAGCAGCCCAGGACTAGCGGGACCAAATGAGCAGTTCTTC
CASSPGLAGPNEQFF
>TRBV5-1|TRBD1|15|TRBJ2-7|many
TGCGCCAGCAGCTTACGACAGGGATCGGACTACGAGCAGTACTTC
CASSLRQGSDYEQYF
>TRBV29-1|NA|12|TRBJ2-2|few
TGCAGCGTGGCCCTGAACACCGGGGAGCTGTTTTTT
CSVALNTGELFF
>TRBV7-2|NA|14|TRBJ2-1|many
TGTGCCAGCAGCCCCGACAGGCGGGCGGATGAGCAGTTCTTC
CASSPDRRADEQFF
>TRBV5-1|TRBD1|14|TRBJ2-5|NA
TGCGCCAGCAGCGCGACAGGGCGGCTAGAGACCCAGTACTTC
CASSATGRLETQYF
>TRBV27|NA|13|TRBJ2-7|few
TGTGCCAGCAGTTGGGGCAGGCGGTACGAGCAGTACTTC
CASSWGRRYEQYF
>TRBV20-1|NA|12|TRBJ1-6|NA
TGCAGTGCTCAAGGGTACAATTCACCCCTCCACTTT
CSAQGYNSPLHF
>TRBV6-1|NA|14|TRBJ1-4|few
TGTGCCAGCGCCCTACAGGGAGGGAAGGAAAAACTGTTTTTT
CASALQGGKEKLFF
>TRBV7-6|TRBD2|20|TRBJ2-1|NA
TGTGCCAGCAGCTTAGAGGCTAGCGGGGGGACATATAACTCCTACAATGAGCAGTTCTTC
CASSLEASGGTYNSYNEQFF
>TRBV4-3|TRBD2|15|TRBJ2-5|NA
TGCGCCAGCAGCCAACTAGCGGACCGCAAGGAGACCCAGTACTTC
CASSQLADRKETQYF
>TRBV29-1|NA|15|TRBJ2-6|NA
TGCAGCGCCAAACCTGAGAACTCTGGGGCCAACGTCCTGACTTTC
CSAKPENSGANVLTF
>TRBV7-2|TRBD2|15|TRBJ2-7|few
TGTGCCAGCAGCAAACTAGCGGGAGGGCCCATCGAGCAGTACTTC
CASSKLAGGPIEQYF
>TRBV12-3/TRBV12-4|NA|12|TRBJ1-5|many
TGTGCCAGCAGTTTTCGGGATCAGCCCCAGCATTTT
CASSFRDQPQHF
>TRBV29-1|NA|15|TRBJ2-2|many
TGCAGCGTTGTCTCCGGGAGCTCGAACACCGGGGAGCTGTTTTTT
CSVVSGSSNTGELFF
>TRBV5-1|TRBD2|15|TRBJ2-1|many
TGCGCCAGCAGCTTGGGGCTAGCGGGACACAATGAGCAGTTCTTC
CASSLGLAGHNEQFF